These 25 T cell receptor beta chains share one sample of origin, sequenced in a study of identical twins' blood T cells. From the 5' RACE reads, TCRdb called clonotypes with MiXCR, one entry per CDR3 protein. In the table there are 350,000 to 450,000 distinct CDR3 sequences, 28% of which are singletons. Input material: PBMCs. The source is a woman aged 18-49 years in good health.

On this clonotype: Given the absence of the conserved phenylalanine or tryptophan at the CDR3 end, a read error is likely. The chain has TRBV7-2 and TRBJ2-4; D ambiguous. Trimming took 2 bases from V and 7 from J, leaving 6 bases between them. Germline values: CDR1 SGHTA, CDR2 FQGNSA. The CDR3 spans 12 residues. The CDR3 loop reads CASSLFSNIQYL. The CDR3 DNA reads as TGTGCCAGCAGCTTATTTAGTAACATTCAGTACCTC.

This clonotype appeared a few times. The V and J genes are TRBV27 and TRBJ1-2; 7 positions match TRBD1. The germline V gene encodes CDR1 MNHEY and CDR2 SMNVEV (reference sequence). CDR3 size: 14 residues. With V trimmed by 5 bases and J by 4 bases, 7 bases remained unmatched. CDR3 loop: CASSPQGVFYGYTF. The CDR3 DNA is TGTGCCAGCAGTCCCCAGGGGGTCTTCTATGGCTACACCTTC.

This clonotype was observed a handful of times. The CDR3 nucleotides read TGCAGCGTTCAGGACGGCTCCTACAATGAGCAGTTCTTC. Translating gives CSVQDGSYNEQFF. V is TRBV29-1 and J is TRBJ2-1, with D hard to call. The CDR3 runs to 13 residues. V gave up 5 bases and J gave up 0 bases, with 8 bases separating them. Looked up from germline, CDR1 is SQVTM and CDR2 is ANQGSEA.

In the case of this clonotype: The CDR3 carries no conserved terminal phenylalanine or tryptophan, so it likely arises from a read error. J is TRBJ1-2 and V is TRBV5-1; D is unclear. Germline CDR1 is SGHRS and CDR2 is YFSETQ. The CDR3 is 12 residues long. V lost 5 bases and J lost 4, with 9 bases in between. The CDR3 loop is CASRSTGYGYTL. CDR3 DNA: TGCGCCAGCAGATCGACGGGCTATGGCTACACCCTC.

With respect to this clonotype: One end of the junction fails to match germline, which may point to a read error. CDR3: CAGSLTTMNTGELFF. Written as DNA, the CDR3 is TGTGCCGGCAGTCTGACCACGATGAACACCGGGGAGCTGTTTTTT. The chain joins TRBV5-5 to TRBJ2-2, with D hard to call. From germline, CDR1 is SGHKS and CDR2 YYEKEE (reference sequence). This CDR3 has 15 amino acids.

The chain has TRBV11-2 and TRBJ1-1; a weak D match, TRBD1 (6 bases). The CDR3 spans 17 residues. Germline assignment: CDR1 SGHAT and CDR2 FQNNGV. The V and J ends lost 4 bases and 0 bases respectively, with 18 bases between them. The CDR3 coding sequence is TGTGCCAGCAGCTCGGGGGCCCGCCCTGGGGTGAACACTGAAGCTTTCTTT. Amino acids: CASSSGARPGVNTEAFF.

The chain has TRBV20-1 and TRBJ1-2; D not certain. CDR1 is DFQATT and CDR2 is SNEGSKA in the germline V gene (reference sequence). The CDR3 runs 11 residues. In DNA, the CDR3 is TGCAGCTACGGGGTTTCCTATGGCTACACCTTC. It specifies CSYGVSYGYTF.

The chain employs TRBV19 and TRBJ1-6; no firm D call. The V end lost 5 bases, the J end lost 9 bases, and 14 bases lay between the germline ends. This CDR3 is 14 amino acids long. CDR1 and CDR2 (germline): LNHDA, SQIVND (reference sequence). The CDR3, as DNA: TGTGCCAGTAGTCTGGATAATAAGGGTTCACCCCTCCACTTT. Translating gives CASSLDNKGSPLHF.

Comments on this clonotype: A much more abundant neighbour one base away suggests this may be a read error. The chain employs TRBV16 and TRBJ1-1; 7 bases are shared with TRBD1. The CDR3 is 14 residues long. CDR1 KGHSY and CDR2 FQNENV come from the germline V gene. The trim removed 8 bases at V and 1 base at J, leaving 7 bases unmatched. The CDR3: CASGPYRGNTEAFF. The CDR3 DNA sequence: TGTGCCAGCGGCCCCTACAGGGGGAACACTGAAGCTTTCTTT.

The rearrangement uses TRBV6-6 and TRBJ2-2; a weak D match, TRBD1 (6 bases). CDR3 size: 15 residues. Germline V gene data show CDR1 as MNHNY and CDR2 as SVGAGI (reference sequence). The V end lost 8 bases, the J end lost 1 base, and 14 bases lay between the germline ends. The CDR3 nucleotides read TGTGCCAGCGGTTCCCGACAGGAGAACACCGGGGAGCTGTTTTTT. The encoded protein is CASGSRQENTGELFF.

The table lists this clonotype with a few counts. V gene TRBV14 combines with J gene TRBJ2-7; D gene ambiguous. The CDR3 runs to 13 residues. Germline V gene lookup returns CDR1 SGHDN and CDR2 FVKESK. Trimming stripped 4 bases from V and 5 bases from J, with 12 bases between. The CDR3 sequence is CASSRDPFDEQYF. Written as DNA, the CDR3 is TGTGCCAGCAGCCGCGACCCTTTCGACGAGCAGTACTTC.

This clonotype was observed a few times. The chain uses TRBV5-5 and TRBJ1-1; the match to TRBD1 covers 9 bases. The J segment lost 0 bases and the V segment lost 1 base, leaving 7 bases of the junction unmatched. The CDR3 has 17 amino acids. In germline, CDR1 is SGHKS, CDR2 YYEKEE (reference sequence). CDR3 protein: CASSLFSTGGLNTEAFF. CDR3 in DNA: TGTGCCAGCAGCTTGTTTAGCACAGGGGGCTTGAACACTGAAGCTTTCTTT.

This chain connects TRBV20-1 to TRBJ1-2; D is possibly TRBD1 (6 bases). This CDR3 spans 12 amino acids. The ends were cut back, 2 bases at V and 6 bases at J, with 10 bases in the middle. CDR1 is DFQATT, CDR2 SNEGSKA, per germline (reference sequence). The CDR3 region is CSARKGGHGYTF. The CDR3 DNA is TGCAGTGCTAGAAAGGGGGGTCATGGCTACACCTTC.

This chain uses TRBV7-8 with TRBJ2-7; D remains ambiguous. CDR1 and CDR2 from the germline V gene are SGHVS and FQNEAQ. This CDR3 comprises 16 residues. The ends were cut back, 0 bases at V and 2 bases at J, with 14 bases in the middle. The CDR3 nucleotides are TGTGCCAGCAGCTTAGCTGGTGATGGGCCTACCTACGAGCAGTACTTC. Amino acids: CASSLAGDGPTYEQYF.

The genes are TRBV29-1 and TRBJ1-5; the match to TRBD1 covers 9 bases. Germline V gene lookup returns CDR1 SQVTM and CDR2 ANQGSEA. V trimming: 5 bases; J trimming: 1 base; junction bases outside the gene matches: 21. The CDR3 sequence is 20 residues long. The CDR3 here is CSVPRDRVWRGSHSNQPQHF. The CDR3 nucleotides are TGCAGCGTTCCCCGGGACAGGGTGTGGAGGGGAAGCCACAGCAATCAGCCCCAGCATTTT.

The V and J genes are TRBV29-1 and TRBJ2-1; 9 bases agree with TRBD2. Germline loops: CDR1 SQVTM, CDR2 ANQGSEA. V lost 6 bases and J lost 1; bases outside the gene matches: 10. The CDR3 is 16 residues long. The CDR3 sequence: CSVDKIAGVSYNEQFF. Written as DNA, the CDR3 is TGCAGCGTCGATAAGATAGCGGGAGTGTCCTACAATGAGCAGTTCTTC.

This clonotype was seen many times. The rearrangement links TRBV7-2 to TRBJ2-2; D is undetermined. Between the trimmed V and J ends, which lost 1 base and 1 base, there was a span of 4 bases. CDR3 length: 14 amino acids. CDR1 is SGHTA, CDR2 FQGNSA, per germline. The CDR3 DNA is TGTGCCAGCAGCTTAGAACAGAACACCGGGGAGCTGTTTTTT. This gives the protein CASSLEQNTGELFF.

About this clonotype: A much larger clonotype is one base distant, so this may be a read error. A read error is likely, as this CDR3 ends without the conserved phenylalanine or tryptophan. This chain connects TRBV5-1 to TRBJ2-3; no reliable D call. CDR3 length equals 14 residues. V lost 0 bases, J lost 1 base, and 6 bases lay in between. Per the germline V gene, CDR1 is SGHRS and CDR2 is YFSETQ. The CDR3 DNA reads TGCGCCAGCAGCTTGGATCAGCGCACAGATACGCAGTATTCT. It is translated as CASSLDQRTDTQYS.

The V call is TRBV27, the J call TRBJ1-1; TRBD1 agrees at 8 bases. Germline V gene sequence: CDR1 MNHEY, CDR2 SMNVEV (reference sequence). This CDR3 is 15 amino acids long. J lost 4 bases, V lost 4 bases, and 8 bases had no gene match. Here the CDR3 reads CASSSRDRLGTEAFF. CDR3 DNA sequence: TGTGCCAGCAGTTCCCGGGACAGGTTGGGCACTGAAGCTTTCTTT.

This sequence joins TRBV29-1 and TRBJ2-7, with D maybe TRBD1 (6 bases). Trimming removed 3 bases at V and 3 bases at J, with 9 bases between. Germline V gene data show CDR1 as SQVTM and CDR2 as ANQGSEA. This CDR3 region has 12 residues. The CDR3 DNA is TGCAGCGTTGAGGGACAAAACTACGAGCAGTACTTC. It translates to CSVEGQNYEQYF.

This rearrangement joins TRBV3-1 to TRBJ1-1; TRBD1 aligns across 7 bases. Germline loops: CDR1 LGHDT, CDR2 YNNKEL (reference sequence). The CDR3 has 13 residues. J lost 7 bases, V lost 8 bases, and 10 bases had no gene match. CDR3 sequence reads: CASGPRQGGEAFF. The CDR3 DNA is TGTGCCAGCGGCCCCCGACAGGGAGGTGAAGCTTTCTTT.

This clonotype was counted only a few times. The V gene is TRBV6-6, the J gene TRBJ2-4, with D unresolved. The CDR3 contains 11 residues. V dropped 8 bases and J dropped 1 base, with 3 bases sitting between them. Germline CDR1 and CDR2: MNHNY and SVGAGI (reference sequence). This chain's CDR3 is CASFAKNIQYF. Written as DNA, the CDR3 is TGTGCCAGCTTTGCCAAAAACATTCAGTACTTC.

V and J are TRBV5-5 and TRBJ1-1; D not certain. Deletions cut 2 bases from V and 9 bases from J, with 8 bases between. The CDR3 is made up of 11 amino acids. Germline-derived CDR1 and CDR2 are SGHKS and YYEKEE (reference sequence). CDR3 sequence reads: CASSFSGKAFF. The CDR3 DNA sequence: TGTGCCAGCAGCTTTTCGGGAAAAGCTTTCTTT.

This clonotype was seen at least ten times. V and J are TRBV2 and TRBJ1-5; D not resolved. Germline V gene data show CDR1 as SNHLY and CDR2 as FYNNEI. The CDR3 spans 13 residues. Trimming took 7 bases from V and 2 from J, leaving 9 bases between them. CDR3 residues: CASTPEGNQPQHF. The CDR3 coding sequence is TGTGCCAGCACCCCCGAAGGCAATCAGCCCCAGCATTTT.

The chain joins TRBV20-1 to TRBJ1-2; D gene unclear. The CDR3 totals 15 residues. The germline V gene has CDR1 DFQATT and CDR2 SNEGSKA (reference sequence). V lost 3 bases, J lost 8 bases, and 22 bases lay in between. CDR3 loop: CSASHTSKPLGGYTF. DNA of the CDR3: TGCAGTGCTAGTCACACATCCAAACCCCTTGGGGGCTACACCTTC.